This T cell receptor (beta chain) was obtained from a study of blood T cell repertoires in COVID-19. Study-wide background: Some COVID-19 samples were acute and others convalescent; all came from the United States, Italy and Spain. Sources were T cells, B-cell-depleted T cells, or PBMCs; the material itself was cDNA or gDNA.

Between the trimmed V and J ends, which lost 0 bases and 2 bases, there was a span of 7 bases. The V gene's germline CDR1 is SGHRS and CDR2 YFSETQ. The CDR3 sequence is 14 residues long. Source study methods: Estimated nucleated cell counts came from reference gene primer amplification. Sequencing used immunoSEQ multiplex PCR; TCRdb keeps in-frame clones, though not all of them. Clone size and V and J calls were adopted from that table, with D and trimming inferred from the DNA. This table holds about 310,000 clones, roughly 87% found once. The V and J genes are TRBV5-1 and TRBJ2-3; D unresolved. Sequenced input: peripheral blood. The clonotype originates from a man between 50 and 59 years old with active or convalescent COVID-19. The chain's CDR3 is CASSLVPSTDTQYF. CDR3 coding DNA: TGCGCCAGCAGCTTGGTCCCATCCACAGATACGCAGTATTTT.